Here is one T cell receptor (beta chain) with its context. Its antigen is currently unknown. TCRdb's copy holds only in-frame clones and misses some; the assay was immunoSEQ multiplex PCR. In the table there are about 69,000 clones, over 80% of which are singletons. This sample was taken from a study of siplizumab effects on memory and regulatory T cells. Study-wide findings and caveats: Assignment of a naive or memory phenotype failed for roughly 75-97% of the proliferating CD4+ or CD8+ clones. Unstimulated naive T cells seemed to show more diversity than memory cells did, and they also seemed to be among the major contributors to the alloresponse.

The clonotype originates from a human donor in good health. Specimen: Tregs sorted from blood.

The CDR3 DNA follows: TGTGCCAGCACCCGACCCGACAGGGGTAACACCGGGGAGCTGTTTTTT. This codes for CASTRPDRGNTGELFF. This sequence joins TRBV28 and TRBJ2-2, with TRBD1 matching over 8 bases. In germline, CDR1 is MDHEN, CDR2 SYDVKM. The trim removed 7 bases at V and 2 bases at J, leaving 9 bases unmatched. The CDR3 extends over 16 amino acids. Full variable domain (outside the CDR3, taken from reference TRBV28 and TRBJ2-2): DVKVTQSSRYLVKRTGEKVFLECVQDMDHENMFWYRQDPGLGLRLIYFSYDVKMKEKGDIPEGYSVSREKKERFSLILESASTNQTSMYLCASTRPDRGNTGELFFGEGSRLTVL.